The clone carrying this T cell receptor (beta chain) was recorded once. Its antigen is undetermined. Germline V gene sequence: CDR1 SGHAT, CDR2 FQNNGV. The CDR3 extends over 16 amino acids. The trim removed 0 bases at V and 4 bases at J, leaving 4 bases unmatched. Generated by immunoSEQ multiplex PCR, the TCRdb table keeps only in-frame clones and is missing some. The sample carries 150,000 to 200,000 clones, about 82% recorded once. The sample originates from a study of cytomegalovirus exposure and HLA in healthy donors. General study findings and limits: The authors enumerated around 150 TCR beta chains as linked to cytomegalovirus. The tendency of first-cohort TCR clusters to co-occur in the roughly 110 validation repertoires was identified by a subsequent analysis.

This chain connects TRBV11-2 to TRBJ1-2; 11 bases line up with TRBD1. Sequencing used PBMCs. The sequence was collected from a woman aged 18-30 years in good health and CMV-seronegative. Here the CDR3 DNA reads TGTGCCAGCAGCTTAGAACGGACAGGGGGCGTCTATGGCTACACCTTC. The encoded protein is CASSLERTGGVYGYTF. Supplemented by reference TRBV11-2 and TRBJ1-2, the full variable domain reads EAGVAQSPRYKIIEKRQSVAFWCNPISGHATLYWYQQILGQGPKLLIQFQNNGVVDDSQLPKDRFSAERLKGVDSTLKIQPAKLEDSAVYLCASSLERTGGVYGYTFGSGTRLTVV.